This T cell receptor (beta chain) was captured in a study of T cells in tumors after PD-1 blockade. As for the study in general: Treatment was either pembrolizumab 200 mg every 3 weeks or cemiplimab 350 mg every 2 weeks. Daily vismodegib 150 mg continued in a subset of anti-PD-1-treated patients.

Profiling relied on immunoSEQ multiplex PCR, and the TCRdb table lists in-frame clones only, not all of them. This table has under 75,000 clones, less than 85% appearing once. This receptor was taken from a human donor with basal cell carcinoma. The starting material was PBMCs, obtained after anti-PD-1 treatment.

Here the CDR3 DNA reads TGTGCCAGCAGTGAAAGTATGGGACTAGCGACGTACAATGAGCAGTTCTTC. Amino acids: CASSESMGLATYNEQFF. This chain connects TRBV2 to TRBJ2-1, with TRBD2 identical over 10 bases. Per the germline V gene, CDR1 is SNHLY and CDR2 is FYNNEI. V shed 2 bases, J shed 4 bases, and the junction held 8 bases outside the gene matches. The CDR3 covers 17 residues. Full variable domain (missing parts from reference TRBV2 and TRBJ2-1): EPEVTQTPSHQVTQMGQEVILRCVPISNHLYFYWYRQILGQKVEFLVSFYNNEISEKSEIFDDQFSVERPDGSNFTLKIRSTKLEDSAMYFCASSESMGLATYNEQFFGPGTRLTVL.